What follows describes a single TCR beta chain. The antigen this receptor binds is unknown. Base qualities were left out, and no much larger clone turns up one base away. This entry comes from a study of long-term antiretroviral therapy in people with HIV (dated by TCRdb to between 2021 and 2022). About the study as a whole: The earliest samples were collected about a decade before the 2015 WHO recommendation for immediate ART, when ART was typically delayed until CD4 counts fell. Whether ART initiation and durable HIV suppression were associated with changes in peripheral blood TRB repertoire composition and diversity was tested in a retrospective serial study. A total of around 190 cryopreserved PBMC samples came from 25 to 35 adults with confirmed HIV infection and were collected serially over a mean of roughly six years (range 1-12). Of the approximately 30 participants with HIV, roughly twelve were female. No cross-contamination during QIAcube processing turned up in test extractions that ran a monoclonal T-cell line alongside 33 polyclonal samples.

The CDR3 sequence holds 13 residues, the cysteine and phenylalanine included. Solely the CDR3 DNA is kept, with 39 bases framed from the first base. According to the germline V gene (reference sequence), CDR1 reads LNHDA and CDR2 reads SQIVND. The trim is 3 bases for V and 3 bases for J, with a gap of 8 bases between the germline ends. What the research found in general, with its limitations: No data were available on ART adherence, viral resistance or therapy changes, limiting inferences about post-ART repertoire changes. The samples were dated from about 2004 to 2017, and the ART regimens that were used may be less effective than current ART regimens. ART initiation was associated with a significant increase in TRB diversity, but diversity stayed significantly below transplant donor controls even after long-term ART. Because PBMC availability was limited, only the TCR beta chain was sequenced, with no alpha chain pairing. Expanded TRB clones identified before ART initiation dominated the repertoire at all time points, although this dominance fluctuated and declined in many PLHIV after ART. Compared with controls, HIV repertoires had narrower CDR3 length ranges, and the network structure pointed to an antigen-experienced repertoire that shifted only slightly toward naive after ART. Because pre-ART samples had limited cell numbers, profiling was done on unsorted PBMC rather than on sorted CD4+ and CD8+ T cells.

The immunoSEQ hsTCRB v3.0 assay was used at survey level resolution for TRB variable region sequencing. TRB sequencing targeted a depth of about 40,000-50,000 T-cell genomes per sample. TRB libraries were pooled and sequenced on an Illumina MiSeq using a v3 150-cycle kit. On the study's bioinformatics: Repertoire analysis was run in R within a reproducible Nextflow workflow that covered QC, data transformation and analysis. LymphoSeq2, an R package for exploring AIRR-Seq data, was used to implement the custom analyses. After excluding a few samples that yielded fewer than 5000 total TRB sequences, 188 HIV repertoires remained for analysis. Among the approximately 190 HIV repertoires that were kept, 59 were collected before ART initiation and roughly 130 were collected after ART initiation. Each repertoire was downsampled to 5000 TRB nucleotide sequences, and summary statistics were averaged across 100 downsampling iterations. TRB sequences were retained for analysis only if CDR3 regions of at least seven amino acids were present. A Shannon entropy-derived clonality score and the Gini coefficient were used to measure diversity. In repertoire networks, the top 5000 CDR3 amino acid sequences were linked whenever an edit distance of one separated two sequences. GLIPH2 predicted antigen specificity groups and MHC restriction for TRB CDR3 amino acid sequences. Known CMV, EBV, HIV or tissue antigen associations were flagged by matching CDR3 amino acid sequences against VDJdb and McPAS-TCR. Pre-ART, post-ART and control groups were compared with Wilcoxon signed-rank tests and Holm-Bonferroni correction. Sourced from immuneACCESS, this table was stored by TCRdb with only in-frame sequences that have V and J called. A share of the clones is absent; for the studies checked, an unresolved V gene accounts for under half, and the remainder has no known explanation. D and trimming come from the DNA, and the V and J calls and clone size come from that table. The sample yields approximately 16,000 clones; about 85% were counted once. The top ten constitute roughly 4.8% of the sample.

Participants were included only if at least one PBMC sample before ART initiation and at least two post-ART samples were available. Treatment was received in the United States of America by all participants with HIV. Before DNA extraction, cryopreserved samples of about 1-10 million PBMC were thawed and washed. At the time of the earliest PBMC sample for each participant with HIV, ages ranged from about 23 to 60 years. Each participant contributed PBMC samples from 1-4 timepoints before ART initiation and 2-8 timepoints after ART initiation, with a median of 7 samples. For every participant, serial HIV viral load, CD4+ T-cell count, ART history and demographic data were obtained. Using a Qiagen kit on a QIAcube, genomic DNA was extracted from unsorted PBMC, with samples processed in batches of 12.

Here the chain combines TRBV19 and TRBJ2-5, with a tentative D gene TRBD1 over 5 matching bases. The sequences come from unsorted PBMCs, collected 0.5 years after starting antiretroviral therapy. This TCR derives from a woman in her thirties or forties with HIV. The DNA sequence reads TGTGCCAGTAGTATGACAGTCAAAGAGACCCAGTACTTC. The resulting protein is CASSMTVKETQYF. Reference TRBV19 and TRBJ2-5 genes cover what lies past the CDR3, so the full variable domain is DGGITQSPKYLFRKEGQNVTLSCEQNLNHDAMYWYRQDPGQGLRLIYYSQIVNDFQKGDIAEGYSVSREKKESFPLTVTSAQKNPTAFYLCASSMTVKETQYFGPGTRLLVL.